Following are 17 T cell receptor beta chains from one sample sequenced in a study of blood T cell repertoires in COVID-19. Sequenced by immunoSEQ multiplex PCR; TCRdb stores in-frame clones only, minus some. The table includes roughly 200,000 clones, around 84% detected once. Sequencing was carried out using peripheral blood. The receptors originated from a woman aged 80 or over with acute or convalescent COVID-19.

The V call is TRBV27, the J call TRBJ2-1, with 8 bases identical to TRBD1. Trimming at V came to 4 bases and at J to 1 base, leaving 12 bases not matched to a gene. Germline V CDR1 and CDR2: MNHEY, SMNVEV (reference sequence). The CDR3 has 18 residues. The CDR3 DNA follows: TGTGCCAGCAGTTCCCCTTCGGACAGGGCTATTTCCTACAATGAGCAGTTCTTC. Residues: CASSSPSDRAISYNEQFF.

The rearrangement links TRBV27 to TRBJ1-1; TRBD1 matches at 10 bases. The CDR3 is made up of 15 amino acids. Germline V CDR1 and CDR2: MNHEY, SMNVEV (reference sequence). The V and J ends lost 3 bases and 1 base, in that order; junction bases with no gene match: 2. The CDR3 sequence is CASSLDRGSNTEAFF. DNA for the CDR3: TGTGCCAGCAGTTTGGACAGGGGGTCGAACACTGAAGCTTTCTTT.

Remarks on this clone: The same CDR3 arises from other DNA sequences in this sample as well. This chain connects TRBV5-1 to TRBJ2-7; D might be TRBD1 (5 bases). The CDR3 loop spans 12 amino acids. Germline CDR1 reads SGHRS; CDR2 reads YFSETQ. Between the trimmed V and J ends, which lost 4 bases and 2 bases, there was a span of 7 bases. For the CDR3, the DNA is TGCGCCAGCAGCCTAGGGGCCTACGAGCAGTACTTC. Its translation: CASSLGAYEQYF.

The chain has TRBV29-1 and TRBJ1-2, with TRBD1 identical over 8 bases. Germline CDR1 is SQVTM and CDR2 is ANQGSEA. The CDR3 has 17 amino acids. Trimming removed 2 bases from V and 8 bases from J; junction bases left unmatched: 19. The CDR3 DNA reads TGCAGCGTTGAACTGGTTATTGGACAGGGCTCGTCGGACGGCTACACCTTC. This sequence encodes CSVELVIGQGSSDGYTF.

CDR3: CASTNSVVGNTIYF. The CDR3 nucleotides are TGTGCCAGCACCAACTCTGTTGTTGGAAACACCATATATTTT. The chain links TRBV9 to TRBJ1-3, with unresolved D. Germline CDR1 SGDLS, CDR2 YYNGEE. Trimming took 6 bases from V and 3 from J, leaving 13 bases between them. This CDR3 is 14 amino acids long.

This chain joins TRBV24-1 and TRBJ1-1, with TRBD1 matching 7 bases. Unmatched junction bases numbered 5, after V lost 2 bases and J lost 3 bases. CDR3 length equals 15 residues. Germline CDR1 and CDR2: KGHDR and SFDVKD. In DNA, the CDR3 is TGTGCCACCAGTGATTCGCGACAGGGCGACACTGAAGCTTTCTTT. Encoded protein: CATSDSRQGDTEAFF.

The V gene is TRBV7-8, the J gene TRBJ2-2, with D possibly TRBD1 on 7 matching bases. Germline V gives CDR1 SGHVS, CDR2 FQNEAQ. The CDR3 has 13 amino acids. V dropped 6 bases and J dropped 7 bases, with 12 bases sitting between them. This CDR3 is CASRAGGNGELFF. The CDR3 nucleotides are TGTGCCAGCAGAGCAGGGGGGAACGGGGAGCTGTTTTTT.

This clone was seen only a few times. The chain employs TRBV6-4 and TRBJ2-3; 8 bases agree with TRBD1. The CDR3 is 14 residues long. J lost 3 bases, V lost 5 bases, and 4 bases had no gene match. Germline CDR1 reads MRHNA; CDR2 reads SNTAGT. The CDR3 nucleotides read TGTGCCAGCAGTTTGGACAGGGTTACAGATACGCAGTATTTT. Translating gives CASSLDRVTDTQYF.

The chain combines TRBV18 with TRBJ1-4; 7 bases fit TRBD1. The CDR3 has 17 residues. J was trimmed by 2 bases and V by 3 bases; bases with no gene match: 9. Per the germline V gene, CDR1 is KGHSH and CDR2 is LQKENI. The CDR3 DNA is TGTGCCAGCTCACCTAGTGGAGGGGGCGTCACTAATGAAAAACTGTTTTTT. It is translated as CASSPSGGGVTNEKLFF.

CDR3 DNA sequence: TGTGCCAGCAGCCAACTAGCGGGAGGGTACGAGCAGTACTTC. This sequence encodes CASSQLAGGYEQYF. The chain couples TRBV4-2 to TRBJ2-7; the match to TRBD2 covers 12 bases. CDR1 and CDR2 from the germline V gene are LGHNA and YNFKEQ. The CDR3 length is 14 residues. The trim removed 2 bases at V and 4 bases at J, leaving 0 bases unmatched.

The chain uses TRBV30 and TRBJ1-5; TRBD1 matches 8 bases. This CDR3 has 13 amino acids. The trim removed 3 bases at V and 11 bases at J, leaving 9 bases unmatched. CDR1 is GTSNPN and CDR2 is SVGIG in the germline V gene (reference sequence). CDR3 DNA: TGTGCCTGGAGGGACAGGGCCACCGAGTCCCAGCATTTT. Protein product: CAWRDRATESQHF.

The CDR3 region is CASGDRGYSNQPQHF. CDR3 coding DNA: TGTGCTAGTGGTGACAGGGGTTATAGCAATCAGCCCCAGCATTTT. The chain employs TRBV12-5 and TRBJ1-5; 8 bases match TRBD1. The germline V gene has CDR1 LGHNT and CDR2 FRNRAP. This CDR3 region has 15 residues. Trimming at V came to 5 bases and at J to 0 bases, leaving 3 bases not matched to a gene. The full variable domain, in which reference TRBV12-5 and TRBJ1-5 provide the parts outside the CDR3, is DARVTQTPRHKVTEMGQEVTMRCQPILGHNTVFWYRQTMMQGLELLAYFRNRAPLDDSGMPKDRFSAEMPDATLATLKIQPSEPRDSAVYFCASGDRGYSNQPQHFGDGTRLSIL.

The chain carries TRBV19 and TRBJ2-3, with a possible D match to TRBD2 (6 bases). The germline gives CDR1 LNHDA, CDR2 SQIVND (reference sequence). This CDR3 has 12 amino acids. Trimming left V 5 bases short and J 7 bases short, with 10 bases between. This chain's CDR3 is CASSYRENTQYF. Written as DNA, the CDR3 is TGTGCCAGTAGTTACCGGGAGAATACGCAGTATTTT.

The genes are TRBV6-1 and TRBJ1-5; the D gene is possibly TRBD1 (5 bases). Trimming removed 2 bases from V and 3 bases from J, with 11 bases in between. This CDR3 is 15 amino acids long. Germline V gives CDR1 MNHNS, CDR2 SASEGT. The CDR3 nucleotides read TGTGCCAGCAGTGAAACGGGCAGGGACAATCAGCCCCAGCATTTT. This translates into CASSETGRDNQPQHF.

The chain couples TRBV5-6 to TRBJ2-5; 9 bases are shared with TRBD1. CDR3 length: 14 residues. Losses at the gene ends were 4 bases for V and 7 bases for J; bases not matched to a gene: 8. CDR1 is SGHDT and CDR2 is YYEEEE in the germline V gene. The CDR3 spells CASSPWDREGTQYF. Here the CDR3 DNA reads TGTGCCAGCAGCCCCTGGGACAGGGAAGGGACCCAGTACTTC. The full variable domain, its missing parts supplied by reference TRBV5-6 and TRBJ2-5, is DAGVTQSPTHLIKTRGQQVTLRCSPKSGHDTVSWYQQALGQGPQFIFQYYEEEERQRGNFPDRFSGHQFPNYSSELNVNALLLGDSALYLCASSPWDREGTQYFGPGTRLLVL.

This chain links TRBV7-9 with TRBJ1-1, with TRBD1 as a possible D gene (6 bases). Germline lookup yields CDR1 SEHNR and CDR2 FQNEAQ (reference sequence). The CDR3 sequence is 14 residues long. V was shortened by 1 base and J by 6 bases, with 12 bases between the two germline ends. The CDR3 DNA reads as TGTGCCAGCAGCTTAGAACAGGGCCTGGCTGAAGCTTTCTTT. Translated: CASSLEQGLAEAFF.

The gene calls are TRBV24-1 and TRBJ2-3, with D unclear. Looked up from germline, CDR1 is KGHDR and CDR2 is SFDVKD. V was clipped by 5 bases and J by 1 base, with 12 bases between them. The CDR3 is made up of 15 amino acids. The CDR3 reads CATSGSMPGTDTQYF. As DNA, the CDR3 is TGTGCCACCAGTGGGAGTATGCCTGGCACAGATACGCAGTATTTT.